Sequencing of this TCR beta chain was carried out in a study of T cell responses to AZD1222 COVID-19 vaccine. Germline CDR1 and CDR2: SGHNT and YENEEA. CDR3 size: 18 residues. V was pared by 4 bases and J by 5 bases, with 16 bases of the junction left unmatched. TCRdb's table, derived via immunoSEQ multiplex PCR, lists solely in-frame clones and lacks some. The table has 100,000 to 150,000 clones, roughly 86% seen once. The material was peripheral blood, obtained on day 0 of AZD1222 vaccination. This receptor was taken from an adult in good health. The rearrangement links TRBV11-3 to TRBJ2-1; 8 bases map to TRBD2. As DNA, the CDR3 is TGTGCCAGCAGCTCCAGGTCCCTACGCGGGGGGATTAACAATGAGCAGTTCTTC. Protein: CASSSRSLRGGINNEQFF. Full variable domain (outside the CDR3, taken from reference TRBV11-3 and TRBJ2-1): EAGVVQSPRYKIIEKKQPVAFWCNPISGHNTLYWYLQNLGQGPELLIRYENEEAVDDSQLPKDRFSAERLKGVDSTLKIQPAELGDSAVYLCASSSRSLRGGINNEQFFGPGTRLTVL.